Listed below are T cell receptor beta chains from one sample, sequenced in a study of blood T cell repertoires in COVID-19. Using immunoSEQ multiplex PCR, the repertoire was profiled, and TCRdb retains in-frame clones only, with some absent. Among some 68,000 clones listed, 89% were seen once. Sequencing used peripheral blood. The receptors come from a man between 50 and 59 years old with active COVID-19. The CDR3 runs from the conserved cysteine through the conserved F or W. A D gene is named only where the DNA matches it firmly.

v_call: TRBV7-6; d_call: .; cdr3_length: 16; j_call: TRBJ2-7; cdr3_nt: TGTGCCAGCAGCTTAGGCGGCAGCCTCAGCTCCTACGAGCAGTACTTC; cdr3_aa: CASSLGGSLSSYEQYF
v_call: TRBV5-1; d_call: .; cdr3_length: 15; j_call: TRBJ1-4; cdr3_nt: TGCGCCAGCAGCTTGACGACAGGACCGTATGAAAAACTGTTTTTT; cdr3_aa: CASSLTTGPYEKLFF
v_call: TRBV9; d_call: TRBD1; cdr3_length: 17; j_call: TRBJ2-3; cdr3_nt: TGTGCCAGCAGCGTAGGACAGGGGGATCCCCCCGCAGATACGCAGTATTTT; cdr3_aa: CASSVGQGDPPADTQYF
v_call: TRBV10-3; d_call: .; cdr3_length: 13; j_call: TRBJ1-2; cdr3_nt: TGTGCCATCAGTTCCCGACAGGAGGATGGCTACACCTTC; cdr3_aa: CAISSRQEDGYTF
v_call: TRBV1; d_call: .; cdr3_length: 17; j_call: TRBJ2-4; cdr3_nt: TGCACCAGCAGCCCCTGGACAGGGCAAAAGACCAAAAACATTCAGTACTTC; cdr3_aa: CTSSPWTGQKTKNIQYF
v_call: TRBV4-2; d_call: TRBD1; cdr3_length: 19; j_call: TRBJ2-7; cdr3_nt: TGTGCCAGCAGCCAAGATTCGTGGGGACAGGGCTTTACTGCCTACGAGCAGTACTTC; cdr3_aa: CASSQDSWGQGFTAYEQYF
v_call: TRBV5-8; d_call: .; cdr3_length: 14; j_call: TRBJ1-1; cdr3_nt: TGTGCCAGCAGCTGGCAGGGAAGGGCGGCTGAAGCTTTCTTT; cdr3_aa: CASSWQGRAAEAFF
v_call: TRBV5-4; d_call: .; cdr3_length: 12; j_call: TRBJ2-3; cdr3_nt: TGTGCCAGCTCACTAGTAACAGATACGCAGTATTTT; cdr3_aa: CASSLVTDTQYF
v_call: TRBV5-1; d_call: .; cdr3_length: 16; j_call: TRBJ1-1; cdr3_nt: TGCGCCAGCAGCCCAATGCCCGGAGGGATTCACACTGAAGCTTTCTTT; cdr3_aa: CASSPMPGGIHTEAFF
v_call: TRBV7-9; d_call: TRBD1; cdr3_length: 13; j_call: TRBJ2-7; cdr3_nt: TGTGCCAGCAGCTCGGGACAGGGATCCGAGCAGTACTTC; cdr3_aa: CASSSGQGSEQYF